Here is one TCR beta chain with its context. Its antigen is unidentified. The data originate from a study of yellow fever vaccine responses in identical twins. Study-level results: It has been reported that, in twins, the vaccine T cell response seemed partly convergent and partly personalized.

TCRdb passed the RT-PCR reads through MiXCR, listing each CDR3 protein once. The table lists around 1,600 distinct CDR3 sequences, 70% to 90% of them singletons. Germline-derived CDR1 and CDR2 are LGHDT and YNNKEL (reference sequence). Trimming took off 2 bases at V and 7 bases at J, with 9 bases between the two ends. This CDR3 is 13 amino acids long. The V and J genes are TRBV3-1 and TRBJ1-5; no firm D call. This specimen was T cells from blood (PBMCs), unsorted or a sorted subset (not recorded which), taken before or after yellow fever vaccination (not recorded which). This TCR came from a woman younger than 30 who received the yellow fever vaccine. DNA for the CDR3: TGTGCCAGCAGCCAATCGGTACGCCAGCCCCAGCATTTT. Translation: CASSQSVRQPQHF.